These 4 T cell receptor beta chains were sequenced from one sample in a study of blood T cell repertoires in COVID-19. TCRdb's copy holds only in-frame clones and misses some; the assay was immunoSEQ multiplex PCR. Of 76,000 or so clones listed, around 90% were seen once; the top ten hold roughly 6.1%. Sequenced material: peripheral blood. Source of these receptors: a human donor in a cohort sampled during active COVID-19.

V and J are TRBV4-2 and TRBJ2-3; TRBD2 might be the D (6 bases). V was shortened by 5 bases and J by 3 bases, with 24 bases between the two germline ends. The CDR3 covers 18 residues. The germline V gene encodes CDR1 LGHNA and CDR2 YNFKEQ. Here the CDR3 reads CASSKNQVLEEGTDTQYF. The CDR3, as DNA: TGTGCCAGCAGCAAAAATCAAGTTCTGGAGGAGGGTACAGATACGCAGTATTTT.

The V and J genes are TRBV5-8 and TRBJ1-1, with TRBD1 matching over 7 bases. J was trimmed by 10 bases and V by 4 bases; bases with no gene match: 7. Germline CDR1 reads SGHTS; CDR2 reads YDEGEE. The CDR3 consists of 12 residues. This CDR3 is CASSQTGVRAFF. CDR3 DNA: TGTGCCAGCAGCCAAACAGGGGTGAGAGCTTTCTTT. Full variable domain (missing parts from reference TRBV5-8 and TRBJ1-1): EAGVTQSPTHLIKTRGQQATLRCSPISGHTSVYWYQQALGLGLQFLLWYDEGEERNRGNFPPRFSGRQFPNYSSELNVNALELEDSALYLCASSQTGVRAFFGQGTRLTVV.

A word on this clone: One junction end does not reproduce the germline sequence, and a read error may be involved. The V and J genes are TRBV7-9 and TRBJ2-6, with a tentative D call TRBD1 (5 bases). The CDR3 spans 15 residues. CDR1 is SEHNR and CDR2 is FQNEAQ in the germline V gene (reference sequence). This CDR3 is CASSLSRSGANVLIF. The CDR3 DNA is TGTGCCAGCAGCTTAAGCCGCTCTGGGGCCAACGTCCTGATTTTC.

V gene TRBV6-6 combines with J gene TRBJ1-1; perhaps TRBD1 as D (6 bases). The CDR3 length is 13 residues. V lost 6 bases to trimming and J lost 10 bases, with 18 bases between them. The germline V gene has CDR1 MNHNY and CDR2 SVGAGI (reference sequence). For the CDR3, the DNA is TGTGCCAGCAGCAACAGGGCGGAGGTCGGAGCTTTCTTT. This translates into CASSNRAEVGAFF.